The 31 T cell receptor beta chains given below trace back to one sample, sequenced in a study of naive and memory T cell subsets. The beta constant-region primer was an equimolar mix of two oligonucleotides covering TRBC1 and TRBC2. TCRdb re-called the UMI-ligation and nested PCR reads through MiXCR, storing one row per CDR3 protein. The data contain 120,000 to 150,000 distinct CDR3 sequences, more than 15% of them singletons. Sequencing input: naive CD4+ T cells from blood. Receptor source: a human donor in good health.

In its sample, this clonotype was seen a few times. The chain couples TRBV24-1 to TRBJ1-1; D is uncertain. The CDR3 contains 11 residues. The V and J ends lost 10 bases and 7 bases respectively, with 12 bases between them. From germline, CDR1 is KGHDR and CDR2 SFDVKD. CDR3 loop: CATDDRGEAFF. DNA for the CDR3: TGTGCCACTGATGACCGGGGTGAAGCTTTCTTT.

The table lists this clonotype with a few counts. The chain couples TRBV4-1 to TRBJ1-3, with TRBD1 matching 7 bases. Per the germline V gene, CDR1 is MGHRA and CDR2 is YSYEKL. V trimming: 8 bases; J trimming: 2 bases; junction bases outside the gene matches: 15. This CDR3 spans 17 amino acids. The CDR3 sequence: CASQGRSTGSPGNTIYF. DNA for the CDR3: TGCGCCAGCCAAGGACGTTCGACAGGGTCGCCTGGAAACACCATATATTTT.

The chain is built from TRBV20-1 and TRBJ2-5; D may be TRBD2 (5 bases). The CDR3 sequence is 12 residues long. V was cut by 8 bases and J by 5 bases, with 15 bases left in between. In germline, CDR1 is DFQATT, CDR2 SNEGSKA (reference sequence). The CDR3 nucleotides read TGCAGTACCAAGAGGGAAACGGAGACCCAGTACTTC. Translated: CSTKRETETQYF.

This clonotype was observed many times. The chain joins TRBV9 to TRBJ2-3; no reliable D call. V was trimmed by 0 bases and J by 5 bases, leaving 4 bases between them. The germline V gene has CDR1 SGDLS and CDR2 YYNGEE. There are 12 residues in the CDR3. The CDR3: CASSVGGDTQYF. DNA of the CDR3: TGTGCCAGCAGCGTAGGGGGAGATACGCAGTATTTT.

This clonotype was detected only a few times. The chain is built from TRBV7-8 and TRBJ1-2; unclear D gene. From germline, CDR1 is SGHVS and CDR2 FQNEAQ. The V end lost 0 bases, the J end lost 7 bases, and 6 bases lay between the germline ends. This CDR3 has 12 amino acids. CDR3 coding DNA: TGTGCCAGCAGCTTAGCAGAGGCTGGCTACACCTTC. It codes for CASSLAEAGYTF.

This clonotype was found a few times. CDR3 nucleotide sequence: TGTGCCATCAGCCCGGGACAGGGGAACAATCAGCCCCAGCATTTT. Protein sequence: CAISPGQGNNQPQHF. The genes are TRBV10-3 and TRBJ1-5; 10 bases line up with TRBD1. V was clipped by 6 bases and J by 3 bases; unmatched bases: 5. The CDR3 sequence is 15 residues long. Germline V lookup: CDR1 ENHRY, CDR2 SYGVKD.

This clonotype was observed a handful of times. The V gene is TRBV29-1, the J gene TRBJ1-2; TRBD1 aligns across 7 bases. With V trimmed by 0 bases and J by 7 bases, 8 bases remained unmatched. This CDR3 is built from 14 residues. Germline V gives CDR1 SQVTM, CDR2 ANQGSEA. The CDR3 nucleotides are TGCAGCGTTGAAGAAAGGAAGGCAGGGGGTGGCTACACCTTC. It specifies CSVEERKAGGGYTF.

This clonotype has more than one count but fewer than ten. This chain connects TRBV10-3 to TRBJ2-3; no clear D gene. Per the germline V gene, CDR1 is ENHRY and CDR2 is SYGVKD. The V end was cut by 0 bases, the J end by 2 bases, with 6 bases between. The CDR3 covers 14 residues. The CDR3 sequence is CAISESSDTDTQYF. CDR3 bases: TGTGCCATCAGTGAGTCGAGCGACACAGATACGCAGTATTTT.

This clonotype occurred a few times. The rearrangement links TRBV7-8 to TRBJ2-5; D is unresolved. The germline gives CDR1 SGHVS, CDR2 FQNEAQ. Trimming took off 5 bases at V and 0 bases at J, with 7 bases between the two ends. The length of the CDR3 is 13 residues. The CDR3 loop is CASSPRYQETQYF. The CDR3 bases are TGTGCCAGCAGCCCGAGGTACCAAGAGACCCAGTACTTC. The full variable domain, with the rest looked up from reference TRBV7-8 and TRBJ2-5, is GAGVSQSPRYKVAKRGQDVALRCDPISGHVSLFWYQQALGQGPEFLTYFQNEAQLDKSGLPSDRFFAERPEGSVSTLKIQRTQQEDSAVYLCASSPRYQETQYFGPGTRLLVL.

J is TRBJ2-7 and V is TRBV24-1, with 13 bases identical to TRBD2. The CDR3 has 17 residues. The trim removed 8 bases at V and 3 bases at J, leaving 12 bases unmatched. From germline, CDR1 is KGHDR and CDR2 SFDVKD. This CDR3 reads CATILGLAGTGIYEQYF. CDR3 nucleotide sequence: TGTGCCACCATTCTGGGACTAGCGGGGACCGGGATCTACGAGCAGTACTTC.

The V and J genes are TRBV7-3 and TRBJ2-1; D gene ambiguous. The CDR3 sequence is 14 residues long. Germline V gene lookup returns CDR1 SGHTA and CDR2 FQGTGA. V was trimmed by 5 bases and J by 4 bases, leaving 12 bases between them. In DNA, the CDR3 is TGTGCCAGCAGCCTATCGGACGCGTACAATGAGCAGTTCTTC. The encoded protein is CASSLSDAYNEQFF.

This clonotype has a count of ten or more. The chain joins TRBV7-9 to TRBJ2-5; D is unclear. Germline V gene lookup returns CDR1 SEHNR and CDR2 FQNEAQ (reference sequence). The CDR3 sequence is 16 residues long. Trimming removed 6 bases at V and 4 bases at J, with 21 bases between. The CDR3 DNA is TGTGCCAGCAGAGAGTCGAGTAGCTCTTTCGGAGAGACCCAGTACTTC. Protein: CASRESSSSFGETQYF.

The genes are TRBV7-9 and TRBJ2-1, with D unclear. Germline V gives CDR1 SEHNR, CDR2 FQNEAQ (reference sequence). Trimming pared 2 bases from V and 0 bases from J, leaving 8 bases between. CDR3 size: 15 residues. CDR3 nucleotides: TGTGCCAGCAGCTTACTGGGGTTCTCCTACAATGAGCAGTTCTTC. As protein: CASSLLGFSYNEQFF.

This clonotype was seen a few times. The J gene is TRBJ1-2, the V gene TRBV28; a possible D gene is TRBD1 (5 bases). Germline values: CDR1 MDHEN, CDR2 SYDVKM. The CDR3 has 14 residues. V was clipped by 11 bases and J by 6 bases, with 22 bases between them. CDR3 in DNA: TGTGCCGCACAGGAGGTGGTTAATGGAAATGGCTACACCTTC. Amino acids: CAAQEVVNGNGYTF.

The genes are TRBV2 and TRBJ2-1; 11 bases line up with TRBD2. V lost 1 base to trimming and J lost 13 bases; unmatched junction nucleotides: 12. Per the germline V gene, CDR1 is SNHLY and CDR2 is FYNNEI. The CDR3 is made up of 16 amino acids. Written as DNA, the CDR3 is TGTGCCAGCAGTGAAGAGTTACTAGCGGGAGCTACAGGACAGTTCTTC. Translating gives CASSEELLAGATGQFF.

This clonotype showed up just a few times. The chain uses TRBV6-1 and TRBJ1-2; D is unclear. Trimming shortened V by 1 base and J by 4 bases, and 10 bases separated the two germline ends. This CDR3 is 14 amino acids long. Germline CDR1 and CDR2: MNHNS and SASEGT. The CDR3 reads CASSEGLVSYGYTF. CDR3 DNA sequence: TGTGCCAGCAGTGAAGGCCTAGTCAGCTATGGCTACACCTTC.

This clonotype was seen at least ten times. This chain joins TRBV28 and TRBJ2-7; the match to TRBD2 covers 7 bases. The V gene's germline CDR1 is MDHEN and CDR2 SYDVKM. Unmatched junction bases numbered 4, after V lost 4 bases and J lost 4 bases. The CDR3 is 13 residues long. DNA for the CDR3: TGTGCCAGCAGTTCCCCCGGGGGGTACGAGCAGTACTTC. The encoded protein is CASSSPGGYEQYF.

CDR3 residues: CASSQGAGAYNEQFF. In DNA, the CDR3 is TGTGCCAGCAGCCAAGGGGCGGGAGCCTACAATGAGCAGTTCTTC. J is TRBJ2-1 and V is TRBV14; 7 bases line up with TRBD2. The J segment lost 2 bases and the V segment lost 1 base, leaving 2 bases of the junction unmatched. The CDR3 length is 15 residues. The V gene's germline CDR1 is SGHDN and CDR2 FVKESK.

Details on this clonotype: A much larger clonotype is one base distant, so this may be a read error. The rearrangement uses TRBV5-1 and TRBJ1-5; a possible D gene is TRBD1 (5 bases). This CDR3 region has 14 residues. Germline V gene sequence: CDR1 SGHRS, CDR2 YFSETQ. Trimming took off 0 bases at V and 2 bases at J, with 6 bases between the two ends. The CDR3 coding sequence is TGCGCCAGCAGCTTGGGGGACGGCAATCAGCCCCAGCATTTT. It yields the protein CASSLGDGNQPQHF.

The chain is built from TRBV19 and TRBJ2-2; D gene uncertain. Germline V gene sequence: CDR1 LNHDA, CDR2 SQIVND (reference sequence). The CDR3 is made up of 14 amino acids. V dropped 5 bases and J dropped 3 bases, with 10 bases sitting between them. CDR3 sequence: CASSFYSDTGELFF. The CDR3 nucleotides are TGTGCCAGTAGTTTTTACAGCGACACCGGGGAGCTGTTTTTT.

This clonotype was seen a handful of times. The gene calls are TRBV11-2 and TRBJ2-1; D gene ambiguous. CDR3 length equals 17 residues. V lost 2 bases, J lost 5 bases, and 19 bases lay in between. Germline V gene data show CDR1 as SGHAT and CDR2 as FQNNGV. Written as DNA, the CDR3 is TGTGCCAGCAGCTTATTTGCCGGATCACTGGTCCACAATGAGCAGTTCTTC. This translates into CASSLFAGSLVHNEQFF. Combining the CDR3 with reference TRBV11-2 and TRBJ2-1 gives the whole variable domain EAGVAQSPRYKIIEKRQSVAFWCNPISGHATLYWYQQILGQGPKLLIQFQNNGVVDDSQLPKDRFSAERLKGVDSTLKIQPAKLEDSAVYLCASSLFAGSLVHNEQFFGPGTRLTVL.

This clonotype was detected ten times or more. CDR3 in DNA: TGTGCCAGCAGCTTAGCGAGGAGGGACGATGAGCAGTTCTTC. Its protein is CASSLARRDDEQFF. J is TRBJ2-1 and V is TRBV7-9; maybe TRBD2 (6 bases). CDR1 is SEHNR, CDR2 FQNEAQ, per germline (reference sequence). Deletions cut 0 bases from V and 8 bases from J, with 11 bases between. This CDR3 is 14 amino acids long.

This chain connects TRBV30 to TRBJ2-7; 7 bases match TRBD1. The CDR3 consists of 14 residues. The ends lost 5 bases at V and 5 bases at J; junction bases unmatched: 12. The V gene's germline CDR1 is GTSNPN and CDR2 SVGIG (reference sequence). The CDR3 DNA reads as TGTGCCTGGCGCAGTAGACAGGGACCCCACGAGCAGTACTTC. Protein product: CAWRSRQGPHEQYF.

In its sample, this clonotype was seen a few times. The chain is built from TRBV7-8 and TRBJ2-2; D possibly corresponds to TRBD2 (6 bases). Trimming pared 0 bases from V and 5 bases from J, leaving 31 bases between. This CDR3 has 22 amino acids. The germline gives CDR1 SGHVS, CDR2 FQNEAQ. The DNA of the CDR3 is TGTGCCAGCAGCTTAGCGTACCAACGTGGGGAGGAGACCAGGGCGCAAACCGGGGAGCTGTTTTTT. Protein sequence: CASSLAYQRGEETRAQTGELFF.

There are a few counts of this clonotype. The rearrangement joins TRBV12-3 or TRBV12-4 to TRBJ2-3; the match to TRBD2 covers 9 bases. Unmatched junction bases numbered 5, after V lost 7 bases and J lost 3 bases. CDR3 length: 14 residues. The CDR3 nucleotides are TGTGCCAGCAACAAGCGGGAGGTAACAGATACGCAGTATTTT. Translated: CASNKREVTDTQYF.

This clonotype was seen only a few times. This chain links TRBV7-6 with TRBJ1-1; D remains unclear. V lost 1 base to trimming and J lost 4 bases, with 13 bases between them. Germline V lookup: CDR1 SGHVS, CDR2 FNYEAQ. CDR3 length: 15 residues. The CDR3 sequence is CASSLGAVPGTEAFF. The CDR3 DNA reads as TGTGCCAGCAGCTTAGGGGCCGTTCCGGGCACTGAAGCTTTCTTT.

In this sample, this clonotype turned up many times. The rearrangement uses TRBV5-1 and TRBJ2-1, with 13 bases that match TRBD2. V dropped 2 bases and J dropped 6; count of bases not matched to a gene: 2. Germline loops: CDR1 SGHRS, CDR2 YFSETQ. This CDR3 comprises 15 residues. CDR3 sequence (DNA): TGCGCCAGCAGCTTCGGGACTAGCGGGACCAATGAGCAGTTCTTC. Protein sequence: CASSFGTSGTNEQFF.

This clonotype was picked up a small number of times. V is TRBV18 and J is TRBJ2-3; no clear D gene. This CDR3 spans 15 amino acids. Trimming removed 3 bases at V and 2 bases at J, with 12 bases between. Germline values: CDR1 KGHSH, CDR2 LQKENI. In DNA, the CDR3 is TGTGCCAGCTCACCGACGGCAGGCCCCACAGATACGCAGTATTTT. Translated: CASSPTAGPTDTQYF.

The chain uses TRBV27 and TRBJ1-2, with no clear D. This CDR3 has 16 amino acids. Trimming pared 0 bases from V and 4 bases from J, leaving 15 bases between. Germline lookup yields CDR1 MNHEY and CDR2 SMNVEV (reference sequence). The CDR3 sequence is CASSLSFQKKPYGYTF. For the CDR3, the DNA is TGTGCCAGCAGTTTATCCTTCCAGAAAAAGCCCTATGGCTACACCTTC.

This clonotype was observed a handful of times. The V and J genes are TRBV30 and TRBJ2-2; 10 nucleotides align to TRBD2. The CDR3 is 15 residues long. Germline V gene sequence: CDR1 GTSNPN, CDR2 SVGIG (reference sequence). J gave up 4 bases and V 5 bases, and 7 bases lay outside the gene matches. The DNA for the CDR3 is TGTGCCTGGCAAATTAGCGGGAGGCTCACCGGGGAGCTGTTTTTT. This gives the protein CAWQISGRLTGELFF.

Worth noting for this clonotype: The junction and the germline gene differ at one end; a read error may be behind it. The chain has TRBV28 and TRBJ1-6, with D tentatively TRBD1 (6 bases). CDR3 size: 14 residues. CDR1 MDHEN and CDR2 SYDVKM come from the germline V gene. The CDR3 loop is CATRYRAYNSPLHF. The CDR3 region has the DNA TGTGCCACCCGGTACAGGGCCTACAATTCACCCCTCCACTTT.